This TCR beta chain is drawn from a study of beta chain features in type 1 diabetes. J was trimmed by 7 bases and V by 2 bases; bases with no gene match: 4. The length of the CDR3 is 15 residues. Germline assignment: CDR1 SGHTA and CDR2 FQGNSA. Investigators reverse transcribed all isolated RNA, so they sequenced expressed TCRB transcripts. Clones were sequenced by immunoSEQ multiplex PCR, and TCRdb holds only the in-frame ones, with some missing. Among hundreds of thousands of clones listed, roughly 31% were seen once. The V and J genes are TRBV7-2 and TRBJ2-7; TRBD2 aligns across 14 bases. The sample comprised naive CD4+ T cells from blood. The sequence derives from a man between 18 and 35 years old in good health. CDR3 bases: TGTGCCAGCAGCTTAACTTGGACTAGCGGGAGGGAGCAGTACTTC. Amino acids: CASSLTWTSGREQYF.